The 7 T cell receptor beta chains below were found in one sample sequenced in a study of blood T cell repertoires in COVID-19 (dated by TCRdb to 2018 to 2021). The library was obtained by the immunoSEQ multiplex PCR assay. The table comes from immuneACCESS by way of TCRdb, which keeps in-frame sequences with V and J called. Part of the clones is missing from these tables; in studies checked, under half for an unresolved V gene and the rest for unknown reasons. The sample table holds 200,000 to 250,000 clones, of which roughly 85% were seen once. Clones ranked in the top ten supply 4.8% of the sample. The material sequenced was PBMCs or T cells enriched from blood (not recorded which). The receptors here all came from a woman between 45 and 65 years old who had been exposed to COVID-19.

The J gene is TRBJ1-1, the V gene TRBV7-2; 8 bases map to TRBD1. J lost 7 bases, V lost 5 bases, and 9 bases had no gene match. Germline V gene lookup returns CDR1 SGHTA and CDR2 FQGNSA. The CDR3 length is 14 residues. The CDR3 DNA is TGTGCCAGCAGCATTAGGGGGACAGGAAGTGAAGCTTTCTTT. Translating gives CASSIRGTGSEAFF.

The rearrangement joins TRBV5-6 to TRBJ1-2, with TRBD1 matching 8 bases. The CDR3 has 14 amino acids. The V gene's germline CDR1 is SGHDT and CDR2 YYEEEE. After removal of 0 bases from V and 8 bases from J, the junction contained 6 bases not matched to a gene. Here the CDR3 reads CASSLARQGRGYTF. Written as DNA, the CDR3 is TGTGCCAGCAGCTTGGCCCGACAGGGGCGCGGCTACACCTTC.

This clone was found once. This sequence joins TRBV11-2 and TRBJ2-7, with TRBD2 as a possible D gene (5 bases). Looked up from germline, CDR1 is SGHAT and CDR2 is FQNNGV. The CDR3 has 15 residues. V was clipped by 6 bases and J by 11 bases, with 26 bases between them. Written as DNA, the CDR3 is TGTGCCAGCAGTCCCCTCTCCCGGCTAGCCCAAGTGGAGTACTTC. Its protein is CASSPLSRLAQVEYF.

CDR3 nucleotide sequence: TGTGCCAGCAGTTGGGACAGGGGGGGCTACACCTTC. Protein: CASSWDRGGYTF. The genes are TRBV6-6 and TRBJ1-2, with TRBD1 identical over 11 bases. Germline CDR1 MNHNY, CDR2 SVGAGI (reference sequence). This CDR3 is 12 amino acids long. The J segment lost 8 bases and the V segment lost 4 bases, leaving 0 bases of the junction unmatched.

The table lists this clone with a count of one. Other DNA sequences in the same sample also yield this CDR3. CDR3 sequence (DNA): TGTGCCAGCTCACCCGTCCGGGAGACCCAGTACTTC. It is translated as CASSPVRETQYF. This chain joins TRBV18 and TRBJ2-5; D remains unclear. CDR1 and CDR2 from the germline V gene are KGHSH and LQKENI. This CDR3 spans 12 amino acids. V lost 3 bases to trimming and J lost 5 bases, with 7 bases between them.

The gene calls are TRBV11-3 and TRBJ2-1; 10 positions match TRBD2. The CDR3 length is 15 residues. Germline V gives CDR1 SGHNT, CDR2 YENEEA. Trimming at V came to 1 base and at J to 12 bases, leaving 9 bases not matched to a gene. The CDR3 DNA is TGTGCCAGCAGCTTAGGGCAAGCGGGGGGGGCTGGGCAGTTCTTC. Translated: CASSLGQAGGAGQFF.

J is TRBJ1-4 and V is TRBV28, with D perhaps matching TRBD1 (6 bases). Looked up from germline, CDR1 is MDHEN and CDR2 is SYDVKM. CDR3 size: 15 residues. V lost 5 bases to trimming and J lost 8 bases, with 18 bases between them. The CDR3: CASSPTNRVNEKLFF. CDR3 bases: TGTGCCAGCAGTCCAACAAACAGGGTTAACGAAAAACTGTTTTTT. The whole variable domain, filled in from reference TRBV28 and TRBJ1-4, reads DVKVTQSSRYLVKRTGEKVFLECVQDMDHENMFWYRQDPGLGLRLIYFSYDVKMKEKGDIPEGYSVSREKKERFSLILESASTNQTSMYLCASSPTNRVNEKLFFGSGTQLSVL.